The rows below give T cell receptor beta chains drawn from one sample of a study of T cells after yellow fever vaccination. TCRdb itself ran the 5' RACE reads through MiXCR, one entry per CDR3 protein. The sample consists of around 590,000 distinct CDR3 sequences, approximately 13% of them appearing once. This material consisted of PBMCs, taken on the day of the yellow fever booster vaccination. The receptors originated from a man aged 25 to 40 who received the YFV17D yellow fever vaccine. Each CDR3 is given with its conserved first and last residue. Each record gives: V gene, J gene, D gene, clone size, CDR3 DNA, CDR3 protein. The D gene is left open where the match is weak. Where a row states a size, it is once, few, many or the class of an expanded clone; other rows omit it.

>TRBV28|TRBJ1-1|.|.
TGTGCCAGCATTGCGGGTGGCACTGAAGCTTTCTTT
CASIAGGTEAFF
>TRBV19|TRBJ2-3|.|.
TGTGCCAGTAGTCCGGAGGCAGGGAGAGGAGATACGCAGTATTTT
CASSPEAGRGDTQYF
>TRBV12-3/TRBV12-4|TRBJ1-5|.|few
TGTGCCACCCAGATAGGGGGTCAGCCCCAGCATTTT
CATQIGGQPQHF
>TRBV4-3|TRBJ2-7|TRBD2|few
TGCGCCAGCAGCCAAGTCGTGGGGTTTGAACGGGAGGTCGTCGAGCAGTACTTC
CASSQVVGFEREVVEQYF
>TRBV7-9|TRBJ2-5|.|many
TGTGCCAGCAGCTCCAGAGAGACCCGGTACTTC
CASSSRETRYF
>TRBV7-9|TRBJ2-5|.|many
TGTGCCAGCAGCCGCGTAGAGGAGGAGACCCAGTACTTC
CASSRVEEETQYF
>TRBV20-1|TRBJ1-5|.|few
TGCAGTGCTAGACAGGGGAGGGATCAGCCCCAGCATTTT
CSARQGRDQPQHF
>TRBV28|TRBJ2-7|.|.
TGTGCCAGCAGTTCCGTAACCAGGGACGAGCAGTACTTC
CASSSVTRDEQYF
>TRBV10-3|TRBJ2-7|TRBD1|many
TGTGCCATCAATACCGGGACAGGGAAACTTGTGCAGTACTTC
CAINTGTGKLVQYF
>TRBV7-2|TRBJ2-4|.|few
TGTGCCAGCAGCTTCGTACTAAACATTCAGTACTTC
CASSFVLNIQYF
>TRBV20-1|TRBJ2-3|.|few
TGCAGTGCTGTCCCTGGCGCCCGCACAGATACGCAGTATTTT
CSAVPGARTDTQYF
>TRBV7-2|TRBJ1-4|TRBD1|.
TGTGCCAGCAGCTTGTACAGGGGGAATGAAAAACTGTTTTTT
CASSLYRGNEKLFF
>TRBV15|TRBJ1-4|.|few
TGTGCCACCAGGAGGGGGAATGAAAAACTGTTTTTT
CATRRGNEKLFF
>TRBV14|TRBJ2-5|.|few
TGTGCCAGCAGCCGCGGAGGAGTCGGTTGGGAGTACTTC
CASSRGGVGWEYF
>TRBV12-3/TRBV12-4|TRBJ2-7|TRBD1|few
TGTGCCAGCAGGACAGGGTTAGAATCCTACGAGCAGTACTTC
CASRTGLESYEQYF
>TRBV25-1|TRBJ1-2|.|.
TGTGCCAGCAGTGAAAATGGCTACACCTTC
CASSENGYTF
>TRBV7-9|TRBJ1-2|.|.
TGTGCCAGCAGCTTCCCCGAGTCCGGGGATGGCTACACCTTC
CASSFPESGDGYTF
>TRBV20-1|TRBJ1-5|.|few
TGCAGTGCTGATTCCGGGGCGGGAGGCAATCAGCCCCAGCATTTT
CSADSGAGGNQPQHF
>TRBV5-1|TRBJ2-7|.|.
TGCGCCAGCAGCACGGACGGCGGGTCGCCCTACGAGCAGTACTTC
CASSTDGGSPYEQYF
>TRBV5-8|TRBJ2-3|TRBD2|.
TGTGCCAGCAGCTTCTCCGGGAGGGCCATAGATACGCAGTATTTT
CASSFSGRAIDTQYF
>TRBV5-5|TRBJ2-1|TRBD2|.
TGTGCCAGCAGCTCAGGACTAGCGGGAGGGCCGTACAATGAGCAGTTCTTC
CASSSGLAGGPYNEQFF
>TRBV6-5|TRBJ2-7|TRBD2|.
TGTGCCAGCAGTTACTCCCGCGGGAGGCCCTCCTACGAGCAGTACTTC
CASSYSRGRPSYEQYF
>TRBV6-2/TRBV6-3|TRBJ1-5|.|.
TGTGCCAGCACGGGCGCCCTAGGACCCCAGCATTTT
CASTGALGPQHF
>TRBV12-3/TRBV12-4|TRBJ2-3|.|few
TGTGCCAGCAGTTTTGAGGGTCCAGATACGCAGTATTTT
CASSFEGPDTQYF
>TRBV5-6|TRBJ2-1|TRBD2|few
TGTGCCAGCAGCTTGGACACTTTTAGCGGGAACTCCTACAATGAGCAGTTCTTC
CASSLDTFSGNSYNEQFF
>TRBV29-1|TRBJ2-4|TRBD2|.
TGCAGCGTTAGGGAACCGGGACTAGCGGAAAACATTCAGTACTTC
CSVREPGLAENIQYF
>TRBV20-1|TRBJ2-3|.|few
TGCAGTGCTGGGCAGCCCACAGATACGCAGTATTTT
CSAGQPTDTQYF
>TRBV9|TRBJ2-7|TRBD2|few
TGTGCCAGCAGCTATGGACTAGCGCCCGACTACGAGCAGTACTTC
CASSYGLAPDYEQYF
>TRBV7-2|TRBJ2-1|.|few
TGTGCCAGCAGCTGGGGACGGAACTACAATGAGCAGTTCTTC
CASSWGRNYNEQFF